Following are 7 T cell receptor beta chains from one sample sequenced in a study of blood T cell repertoires in COVID-19. Sequencing was performed with immunoSEQ multiplex PCR; in TCRdb, only in-frame clones are kept and a portion is missing. The sample lists some 300,000 clones; about 87% were seen once. Sequenced input: peripheral blood. The receptors derive from a young woman who had recovered from COVID-19.

This rearrangement joins TRBV5-1 to TRBJ1-4; D not certain. The V end lost 0 bases, the J end lost 0 bases, and 12 bases lay between the germline ends. In germline, CDR1 is SGHRS, CDR2 YFSETQ. There are 17 residues in the CDR3. The CDR3 coding sequence is TGCGCCAGCAGCTTGGGGGTACGGGGAACAACTAATGAAAAACTGTTTTTT. This gives the protein CASSLGVRGTTNEKLFF.

The rearrangement uses TRBV28 and TRBJ1-5; no clear D gene. The CDR3 spans 13 residues. CDR1 and CDR2 (germline): MDHEN, SYDVKM. V was clipped by 3 bases and J by 5 bases, with 8 bases between them. CDR3 sequence: CASSFFGDQPQHF. CDR3 DNA sequence: TGTGCCAGCAGTTTTTTCGGGGATCAGCCCCAGCATTTT.

CDR3 region: CASSQNTEAFF. For the CDR3, the DNA is TGTGCCAGCAGTCAGAACACTGAAGCTTTCTTT. The genes are TRBV12-3 or TRBV12-4 and TRBJ1-1; D remains ambiguous. CDR3 length: 11 amino acids. Trimming took 5 bases from V and 1 from J, leaving 2 bases between them.

The rearrangement joins TRBV6-1 to TRBJ1-1; a possible D gene is TRBD1 (6 bases). Trimming pared 2 bases from V and 2 bases from J, leaving 9 bases between. Germline assignment: CDR1 MNHNS and CDR2 SASEGT. This CDR3 contains 14 residues. The CDR3 DNA reads TGTGCCAGCAGTGAACAGGGGATTAACACTGAAGCTTTCTTT. It translates to CASSEQGINTEAFF.

The CDR3 here is CASSSGTGEETQYF. CDR3 bases: TGTGCCAGCAGCTCGGGGACAGGGGAGGAGACCCAGTACTTC. The V call is TRBV7-2, the J call TRBJ2-5; 10 nucleotides agree with TRBD1. Trimming removed 4 bases from V and 5 bases from J; junction bases left unmatched: 4. The CDR3 runs to 14 residues. Per the germline V gene, CDR1 is SGHTA and CDR2 is FQGNSA. The full variable domain, its missing parts supplied by reference TRBV7-2 and TRBJ2-5, is GAGVSQSPSNKVTEKGKDVELRCDPISGHTALYWYRQSLGQGLEFLIYFQGNSAPDKSGLPSDRFSAERTGGSVSTLTIQRTQQEDSAVYLCASSSGTGEETQYFGPGTRLLVL.

The chain couples TRBV5-4 to TRBJ2-5; 9 bases are shared with TRBD1. This CDR3 spans 17 amino acids. V shed 6 bases, J shed 5 bases, and the junction held 17 bases outside the gene matches. CDR1 is SGHNT and CDR2 is YYREEE in the germline V gene (reference sequence). DNA of the CDR3: TGTGCCAGCACCTCCTTACAGGGGGCGACGGGTATGGAGACCCAGTACTTC. Translation gives CASTSLQGATGMETQYF.

This chain uses TRBV27 with TRBJ1-5; TRBD1 matches 9 bases. In germline, CDR1 is MNHEY, CDR2 SMNVEV (reference sequence). V lost 3 bases, J lost 6 bases, and 6 bases stayed unmatched. The CDR3 has 15 amino acids. CDR3 DNA sequence: TGTGCCAGCAGTTTGCGGACAGGGGAGCTTCAGCCCCAGCATTTT. As protein: CASSLRTGELQPQHF.